This T cell receptor (beta chain) is from a study of Graves' ophthalmopathy and Graves' hyperthyroidism. The V gene's germline CDR1 is MNHNS and CDR2 SASEGT. The germline V and J ends were trimmed by 9 bases and 0 bases, with 15 bases remaining between them. CDR3 size: 15 residues. Patients were diagnosed from clinical symptoms, serum thyroxine, TRAb, thyroid ultrasound and orbital computed tomography. The authors amplified TCR beta CDR3 regions from RNA transcripts. The workflow started with a first-round RT-PCR run with HTBI primers and then moved on to a second-round multiplex PCR. TCRdb reanalysed the multiplex PCR reads using MiXCR and keeps one entry per CDR3 protein. The top ten clones hold 11% of a sample with around 1,000,000 distinct CDR3 sequences, about 40% of them seen once.

The TCR comes from an adult man with Graves' hyperthyroidism. V and J are TRBV6-1 and TRBJ1-5; D uncertain. The sequenced sample was peripheral blood or thyroid tissue (not recorded which). DNA of the CDR3: TGTGCCAGTAATGGAGGGCTTATTAGCAATCAGCCCCAGCATTTT. It encodes CASNGGLISNQPQHF.